This T cell receptor (beta chain) was documented in a study of shared clonotypes between healthy human individuals. Study-wide results and caveats: Researchers sampled blood only, noting tissue repertoires likely differ.

To note about this clone: Its antigen is unknown.

Assay: immunoSEQ multiplex PCR; the TCRdb copy retains only in-frame clones and omits some. This table holds a few million clones, around 94% found once. The CDR3 sequence is 18 residues long. Germline CDR1 SEHNR, CDR2 FQNEAQ (reference sequence). Losses at the gene ends were 6 bases for V and 1 base for J; bases not matched to a gene: 11. The genes are TRBV7-9 and TRBJ2-6, with 8 positions matching TRBD1. Sequenced sample: naive CD4+ T cells sorted from blood. Subset described: CD45RA+ positively selected. The TCR was taken from a man younger than 35 in good health. CDR3 sequence: CASSKNSGTGSGANVLTF. The CDR3 bases are TGTGCCAGCAGTAAGAACTCCGGGACAGGTTCTGGGGCCAACGTCCTGACTTTC.